A selection of T cell receptor beta chains follows, all from one sample in a study of T cell responses to AZD1222 COVID-19 vaccine. Profiling relied on immunoSEQ multiplex PCR, and the TCRdb table lists in-frame clones only, not all of them. The table records around 120,000 clones, roughly nine tenths of them present only once. This material consisted of peripheral blood, taken 28 days after the second AZD1222 dose. These receptors all stem from an adult who received the AZD1222 COVID-19 vaccine. The CDR3 runs from the conserved cysteine through the conserved F or W.

v_gene,CDR3aa
TRBV7-2,CASSRGGAGGYEQYF
TRBV12-3/TRBV12-4,CASSRQQNEKLFF
TRBV11-2,CASSIAPGQGNYGYTF
TRBV19,CASSRTSGNYNEQFF
TRBV6-5,CASSSGGYTDTQYF
TRBV4-1,CASSQVARGRTEAFF
TRBV25-1,CASSAGLPGEQFF
TRBV6-6,CASSSSQGRAYEQYF
TRBV5-1,CASGKREPYNEQFF
TRBV27,CASSSRKSGVYNEQFF
TRBV9,CASSVGTGAVYEQYF
TRBV4-1,CASSRPTGGQETQYF
TRBV10-1,CASTVGSGNTIYF
TRBV6-4,CASSDSLWVSGNTIYF
TRBV11-3,CASSLGAGLENEQYF
TRBV27,CASSLSFWDPTLSGANVLTF
TRBV11-2,CASSLPANTGELFF
TRBV5-4,CASSSEAGQRPNTF
TRBV6-4,CASSDSSGVGANVLTF
TRBV28,CASSTIAGGYNEQFF
TRBV3-1/TRBV3-2,CASSRDTTLTDTQYF
TRBV11-2,CASSFRPPEAFF
TRBV30,CAWSQGGAGGYTF
TRBV13,CASSLGRTRANVLTF
TRBV30,CAWSPPFSGRAGETQYF
TRBV7-7,CASSPNQGDTYEQYF
TRBV30,CAWRTSGGMGTQYF
TRBV19,CASTTRGASGTPGEQFF
TRBV6-5,CASSYSKAGPNTIYF
TRBV18,CASSPRTGMPDNEQFF
TRBV29-1,CSGGTGEGSEQYF
TRBV9,CASSVQTGPTGELFF
TRBV2,CASSERGNTGELFF
TRBV7-9,CASRTGETNSPLHF
TRBV27,CASSLGIAAEAFF